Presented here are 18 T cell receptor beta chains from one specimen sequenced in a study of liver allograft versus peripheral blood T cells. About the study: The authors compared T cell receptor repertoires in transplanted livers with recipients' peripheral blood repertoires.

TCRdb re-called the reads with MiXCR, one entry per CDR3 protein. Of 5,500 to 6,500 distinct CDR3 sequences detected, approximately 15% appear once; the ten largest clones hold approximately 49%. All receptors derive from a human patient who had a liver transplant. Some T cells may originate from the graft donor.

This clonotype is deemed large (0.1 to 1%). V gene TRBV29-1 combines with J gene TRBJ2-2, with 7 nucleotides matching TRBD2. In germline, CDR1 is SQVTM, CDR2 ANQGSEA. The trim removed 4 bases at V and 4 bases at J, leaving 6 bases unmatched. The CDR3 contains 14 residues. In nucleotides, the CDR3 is TGCAGCGTTGGGTCTCCGGGAGGCACCGGGGAGCTGTTTTTT. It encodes CSVGSPGGTGELFF.

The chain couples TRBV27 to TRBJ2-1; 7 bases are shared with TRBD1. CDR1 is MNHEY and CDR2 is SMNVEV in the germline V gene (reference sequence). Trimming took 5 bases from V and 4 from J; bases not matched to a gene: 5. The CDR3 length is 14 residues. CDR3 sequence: CASSRDSPYNEQFF. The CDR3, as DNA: TGTGCCAGCAGTCGGGACAGTCCATACAATGAGCAGTTCTTC.

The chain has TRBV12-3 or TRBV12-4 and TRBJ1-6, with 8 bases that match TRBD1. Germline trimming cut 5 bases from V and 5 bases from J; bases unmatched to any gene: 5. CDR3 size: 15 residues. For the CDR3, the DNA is TGTGCCAGCAGTCGCCGGACAGGGAATAATTCACCCCTCCACTTT. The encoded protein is CASSRRTGNNSPLHF.

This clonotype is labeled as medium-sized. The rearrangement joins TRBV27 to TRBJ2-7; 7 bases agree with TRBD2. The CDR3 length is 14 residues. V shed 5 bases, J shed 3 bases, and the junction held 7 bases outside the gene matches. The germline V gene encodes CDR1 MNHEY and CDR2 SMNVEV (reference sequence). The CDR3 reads CASSTRGGNYEQYF. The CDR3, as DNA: TGTGCCAGCAGTACGCGGGGAGGGAACTACGAGCAGTACTTC.

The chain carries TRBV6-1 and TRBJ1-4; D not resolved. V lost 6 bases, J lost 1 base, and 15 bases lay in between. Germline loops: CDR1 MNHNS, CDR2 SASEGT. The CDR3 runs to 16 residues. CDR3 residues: CASRSGKFETNEKLFF. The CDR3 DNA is TGTGCCAGCAGATCCGGGAAATTTGAAACTAATGAAAAACTGTTTTTT.

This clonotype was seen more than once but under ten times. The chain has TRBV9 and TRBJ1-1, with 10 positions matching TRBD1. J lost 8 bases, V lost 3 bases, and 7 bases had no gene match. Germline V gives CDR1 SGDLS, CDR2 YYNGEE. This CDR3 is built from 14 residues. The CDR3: CASSARTGGFEAFF. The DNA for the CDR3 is TGTGCCAGCAGCGCCAGGACAGGGGGATTCGAAGCTTTCTTT.

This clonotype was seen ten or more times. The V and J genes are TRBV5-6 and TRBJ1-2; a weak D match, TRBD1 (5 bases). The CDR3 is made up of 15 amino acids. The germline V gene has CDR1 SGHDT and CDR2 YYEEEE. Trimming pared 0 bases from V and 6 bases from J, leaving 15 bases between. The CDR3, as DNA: TGTGCCAGCAGCTTGGAATGGGGGGGGATCGATGGCTACACCTTC. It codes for CASSLEWGGIDGYTF.

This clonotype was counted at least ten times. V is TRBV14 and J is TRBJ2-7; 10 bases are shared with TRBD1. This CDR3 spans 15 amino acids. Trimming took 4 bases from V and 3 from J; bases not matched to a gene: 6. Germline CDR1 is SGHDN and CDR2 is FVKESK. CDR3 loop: CASSPYGTGDYEQYF. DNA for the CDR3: TGTGCCAGCAGCCCATACGGGACAGGGGACTACGAGCAGTACTTC. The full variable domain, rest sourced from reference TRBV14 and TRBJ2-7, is EAGVTQFPSHSVIEKGQTVTLRCDPISGHDNLYWYRRVMGKEIKFLLHFVKESKQDESGMPNNRFLAERTGGTYSTLKVQPAELEDSGVYFCASSPYGTGDYEQYFGPGTRLTVT.

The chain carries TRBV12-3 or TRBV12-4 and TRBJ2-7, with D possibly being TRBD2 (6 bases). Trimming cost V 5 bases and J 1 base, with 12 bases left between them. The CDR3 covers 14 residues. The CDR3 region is CASSPLRGSYEQYF. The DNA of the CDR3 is TGTGCCAGCAGTCCTCTCCGGGGGTCCTACGAGCAGTACTTC.

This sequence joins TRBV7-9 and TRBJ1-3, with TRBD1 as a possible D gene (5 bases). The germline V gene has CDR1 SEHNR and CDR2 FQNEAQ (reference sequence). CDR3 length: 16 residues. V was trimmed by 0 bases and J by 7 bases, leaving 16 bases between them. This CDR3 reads CASSLAGTPPGNTIYF. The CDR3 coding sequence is TGTGCCAGCAGCTTAGCGGGGACTCCACCGGGGAACACCATATATTTT.

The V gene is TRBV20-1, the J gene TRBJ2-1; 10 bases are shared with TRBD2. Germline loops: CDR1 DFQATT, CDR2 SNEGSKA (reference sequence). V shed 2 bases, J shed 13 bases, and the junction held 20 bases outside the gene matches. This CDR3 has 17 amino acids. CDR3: CSARLRSGTSEERYQFF. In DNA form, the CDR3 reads TGCAGTGCTAGACTCCGCTCCGGGACTAGCGAGGAGCGGTACCAGTTCTTC.

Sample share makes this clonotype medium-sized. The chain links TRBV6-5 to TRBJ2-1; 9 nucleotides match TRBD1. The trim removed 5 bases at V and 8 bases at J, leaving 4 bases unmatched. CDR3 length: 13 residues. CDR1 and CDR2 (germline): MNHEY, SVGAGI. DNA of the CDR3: TGTGCCAGCAGTACTACAGGGGGCGATGAGCAGTTCTTC. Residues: CASSTTGGDEQFF.

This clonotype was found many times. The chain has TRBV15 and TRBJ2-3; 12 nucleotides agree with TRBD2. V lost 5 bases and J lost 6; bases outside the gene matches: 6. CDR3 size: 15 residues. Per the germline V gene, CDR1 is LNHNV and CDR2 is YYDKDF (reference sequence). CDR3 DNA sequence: TGTGCCACCAGCGACCCTAGCGGGGGGGAGGATACGCAGTATTTT. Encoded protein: CATSDPSGGEDTQYF.

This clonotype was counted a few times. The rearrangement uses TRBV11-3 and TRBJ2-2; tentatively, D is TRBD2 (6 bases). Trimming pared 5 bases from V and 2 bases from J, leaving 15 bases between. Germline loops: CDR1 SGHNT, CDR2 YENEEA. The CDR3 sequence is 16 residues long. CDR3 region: CASSPRIAVNTGELFF. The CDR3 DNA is TGTGCCAGCAGCCCCCGGATAGCGGTCAACACCGGGGAGCTGTTTTTT.

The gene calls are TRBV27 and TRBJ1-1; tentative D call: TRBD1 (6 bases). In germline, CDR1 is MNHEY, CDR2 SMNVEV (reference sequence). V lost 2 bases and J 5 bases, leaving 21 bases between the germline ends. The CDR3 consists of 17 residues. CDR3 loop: CASSLLLPQGSRTEAFF. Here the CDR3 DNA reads TGTGCCAGCAGTTTACTATTACCACAGGGAAGTAGGACTGAAGCTTTCTTT.

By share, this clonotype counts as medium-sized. CDR3 DNA sequence: TGTGCCATCAGGGTAGACCAAGAGACCCAGTACTTC. The encoded protein is CAIRVDQETQYF. The V call is TRBV10-3, the J call TRBJ2-5; D not certain. The CDR3 sequence is 12 residues long. V lost 6 bases to trimming and J lost 0 bases, with 5 bases between them. Germline CDR1 is ENHRY and CDR2 is SYGVKD.

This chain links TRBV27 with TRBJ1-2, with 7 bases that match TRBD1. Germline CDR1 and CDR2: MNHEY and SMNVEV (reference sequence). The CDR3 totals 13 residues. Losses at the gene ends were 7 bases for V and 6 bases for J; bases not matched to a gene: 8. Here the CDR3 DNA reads TGTGCCAGCAAAGACAGGGCGGGCGATGGCTACACCTTC. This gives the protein CASKDRAGDGYTF.

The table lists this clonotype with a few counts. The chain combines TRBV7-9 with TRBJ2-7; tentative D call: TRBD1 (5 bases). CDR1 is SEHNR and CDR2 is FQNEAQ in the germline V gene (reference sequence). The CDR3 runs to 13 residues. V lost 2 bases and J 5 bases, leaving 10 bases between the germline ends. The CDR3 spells CASSLLGVDEQYF. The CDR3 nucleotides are TGTGCCAGCAGCTTATTAGGGGTCGACGAGCAGTACTTC.